Listed here are 21 T cell receptor beta chains from one sample, sequenced in a study of CD8 T cells in Susac syndrome (dated by TCRdb to between 2018 and 2020). Libraries came from the immunoSEQ multiplex PCR assay. RNA was extracted using the RNeasy kit, and roughly 0.5 to 1 microgram was reverse transcribed with random hexamers. TCRdb redid the processing of the public reads, applying fastp at Q25 and MiXCR, and retained in-frame beta chains. Every distinct CDR3 protein forms one entry, paired with its most common genes and DNA. Across this sample there are roughly 47,000 distinct CDR3 sequences, with about 92% seen only once. The ten largest clones represent around 0.4% of the sample. Material: CD8+ T cells from PBMCs. These receptors came from a human donor in good health.

The V gene is TRBV27, the J gene TRBJ2-6; no firm D call. Germline CDR1 is MNHEY and CDR2 is SMNVEV (reference sequence). The V end was cut by 4 bases, the J end by 0 bases, with 7 bases between. The CDR3 totals 15 residues. The CDR3 DNA sequence: TGTGCCAGCAGTTCCCCGGTCTCTGGGGCCAACGTCCTGACTTTC. This encodes CASSSPVSGANVLTF.

The CDR3 sequence: CSVVWVNTGELFF. In DNA form, the CDR3 reads TGCAGCGTTGTGTGGGTTAACACCGGGGAGCTGTTTTTT. The chain carries TRBV29-1 and TRBJ2-2; no firm D call. The V gene's germline CDR1 is SQVTM and CDR2 ANQGSEA. V was trimmed by 4 bases and J by 2 bases, leaving 8 bases between them. This CDR3 region has 13 residues.

The chain links TRBV7-2 to TRBJ1-2, with TRBD1 identical over 9 bases. The V segment lost 5 bases and the J segment 6 bases; nucleotides outside the gene matches: 7. Germline V gene sequence: CDR1 SGHTA, CDR2 FQGNSA. The CDR3 extends over 14 amino acids. The CDR3 is CASSRLGQGDGYTF. CDR3 nucleotide sequence: TGTGCCAGCAGCCGACTGGGACAGGGTGATGGCTACACCTTC.

CDR3 sequence reads: CSAPPSQGGVSNEQYF. In DNA, the CDR3 is TGCAGTGCCCCCCCCTCCCAGGGAGGGGTTTCGAACGAGCAGTACTTC. The chain combines TRBV20-1 with TRBJ2-7, with 7 bases fitting TRBD2. Germline loops: CDR1 DFQATT, CDR2 SNEGSKA (reference sequence). V was clipped by 6 bases and J by 5 bases; unmatched bases: 19. The CDR3 has 16 residues.

The J gene is TRBJ2-3, the V gene TRBV27, with 11 nucleotides matching TRBD1. The CDR3 length is 15 residues. V was clipped by 5 bases and J by 5 bases; unmatched bases: 6. Germline CDR1 is MNHEY and CDR2 is SMNVEV (reference sequence). The CDR3 DNA reads as TGTGCCAGCAGTCCCCCCGGGACAGGGGGAGATACGCAGTATTTT. This translates into CASSPPGTGGDTQYF.

The chain combines TRBV27 with TRBJ2-2; D is uncertain. CDR3 length equals 15 residues. The V end lost 4 bases, the J end lost 0 bases, and 9 bases lay between the germline ends. The germline V gene has CDR1 MNHEY and CDR2 SMNVEV (reference sequence). This chain's CDR3 is CASSWAFSNTGELFF. CDR3 nucleotides: TGTGCCAGCAGTTGGGCCTTTTCGAACACCGGGGAGCTGTTTTTT.

This clonotype appeared once. The chain is built from TRBV5-1 and TRBJ1-1; the D is unclear. This CDR3 has 14 residues. Per the germline V gene, CDR1 is SGHRS and CDR2 is YFSETQ. The ends were cut back, 0 bases at V and 0 bases at J, with 6 bases in the middle. CDR3 coding DNA: TGCGCCAGCAGCTTGGTTCTAATGAACACTGAAGCTTTCTTT. Its protein is CASSLVLMNTEAFF. Looking up the rest from reference TRBV5-1 and TRBJ1-1 gives the full variable domain: KAGVTQTPRYLIKTRGQQVTLSCSPISGHRSVSWYQQTPGQGLQFLFEYFSETQRNKGNFPGRFSGRQFSNSRSEMNVSTLELGDSALYLCASSLVLMNTEAFFGQGTRLTVV.

This rearrangement joins TRBV4-3 to TRBJ1-1; D remains ambiguous. This CDR3 has 15 amino acids. The germline V and J ends were trimmed by 3 bases and 6 bases, with 17 bases remaining between them. Germline assignment: CDR1 LGHNA and CDR2 YSLEER. The CDR3 spells CASSHDAQFGAEAFF. Written as DNA, the CDR3 is TGCGCCAGCAGCCATGATGCTCAATTCGGGGCTGAAGCTTTCTTT.

The chain recombines TRBV6-6 with TRBJ1-1; D not certain. Trimming shortened V by 7 bases and J by 5 bases, and 5 bases separated the two germline ends. From germline, CDR1 is MNHNY and CDR2 SVGAGI (reference sequence). There are 10 residues in the CDR3. The CDR3 sequence: CASMETEAFF. DNA of the CDR3: TGTGCCAGCATGGAAACTGAAGCTTTCTTT.

V gene TRBV25-1 combines with J gene TRBJ2-7; D is possibly TRBD2 (5 bases). Germline V gene data show CDR1 as MGHDK and CDR2 as SYGVNS. This CDR3 comprises 14 residues. Trimming removed 3 bases at V and 4 bases at J, with 13 bases between. DNA for the CDR3: TGTGCCAGCAGTGATGGAGCGGTGGTGTACGAGCAGTACTTC. It encodes CASSDGAVVYEQYF.

The chain combines TRBV7-2 with TRBJ2-1, with 8 positions matching TRBD2. Looked up from germline, CDR1 is SGHTA and CDR2 is FQGNSA. The CDR3 is made up of 15 amino acids. V lost 6 bases, J lost 4 bases, and 8 bases stayed unmatched. In nucleotides, the CDR3 is TGTGCCAGCAGGCTTCTAACTAGCGGATACAATGAGCAGTTCTTC. It yields the protein CASRLLTSGYNEQFF.

V and J are TRBV7-9 and TRBJ1-5, with 11 positions matching TRBD1. V shed 5 bases, J shed 5 bases, and the junction held 5 bases outside the gene matches. Per germline, CDR1 SEHNR and CDR2 FQNEAQ (reference sequence). The CDR3 is made up of 15 amino acids. As DNA, the CDR3 is TGTGCCAGCAGCAGGACAGGGGGCTACGATCAGCCCCAGCATTTT. This translates into CASSRTGGYDQPQHF.

The chain links TRBV7-2 to TRBJ2-7; weak D call: TRBD1 (7 bases). From germline, CDR1 is SGHTA and CDR2 FQGNSA. Between the trimmed V and J ends, which lost 1 base and 1 base, there was a span of 11 bases. The CDR3 is 15 amino acids. The CDR3 sequence is CASSLGQGGSYEQYF. The CDR3 bases are TGTGCCAGCAGCTTAGGACAGGGAGGATCCTACGAGCAGTACTTC.

The chain uses TRBV19 and TRBJ2-1; D is undetermined. The V gene lost 2 bases and the J gene lost 0 bases, with 8 bases spanning the gap. The CDR3 has 15 residues. The germline V gene has CDR1 LNHDA and CDR2 SQIVND (reference sequence). The CDR3 region is CASSIIPSSYNEQFF. CDR3 in DNA: TGTGCCAGTAGTATAATCCCTAGCTCCTACAATGAGCAGTTCTTC. The whole variable domain, remainder taken from reference TRBV19 and TRBJ2-1, is DGGITQSPKYLFRKEGQNVTLSCEQNLNHDAMYWYRQDPGQGLRLIYYSQIVNDFQKGDIAEGYSVSREKKESFPLTVTSAQKNPTAFYLCASSIIPSSYNEQFFGPGTRLTVL.

The chain recombines TRBV6-5 with TRBJ1-1; no clear D. The CDR3 has 14 residues. The V end was cut by 4 bases, the J end by 6 bases, with 15 bases between. Germline V gives CDR1 MNHEY, CDR2 SVGAGI. CDR3 sequence reads: CASSFSGGVAEAFF. The CDR3, as DNA: TGTGCCAGCAGTTTCAGCGGTGGCGTGGCTGAAGCTTTCTTT.

CDR3 in amino acids: CASSSLRQGANTGELFF. The CDR3 bases are TGTGCCAGTAGTAGTCTGAGACAGGGCGCGAACACCGGGGAGCTGTTTTTT. The chain links TRBV19 to TRBJ2-2; 7 bases align to TRBD1. The CDR3 totals 17 residues. Germline V gene lookup returns CDR1 LNHDA and CDR2 SQIVND (reference sequence). With 4 bases clipped from V and 0 bases from J, the junction kept 8 bases outside the gene matches.

The rearrangement joins TRBV18 to TRBJ2-1; D is perhaps TRBD1 or TRBD2 (5 bases each). V was trimmed by 3 bases and J by 2 bases, leaving 11 bases between them. From germline, CDR1 is KGHSH and CDR2 LQKENI. The CDR3 has 15 amino acids. CDR3 nucleotide sequence: TGTGCCAGCTCACCTCGGGACGTTGCCTACAATGAGCAGTTCTTC. The encoded protein is CASSPRDVAYNEQFF.

The chain employs TRBV9 and TRBJ1-2; possibly TRBD1 for D (5 bases). Deletions cut 3 bases from V and 5 bases from J, with 11 bases between. The CDR3 runs to 13 residues. Germline V gives CDR1 SGDLS, CDR2 YYNGEE. The CDR3 spells CASSADRRYGYTF. In DNA form, the CDR3 reads TGTGCCAGCAGCGCTGACAGAAGATATGGCTACACCTTC.

The J gene is TRBJ2-7, the V gene TRBV29-1, with TRBD1 as a possible D gene (6 bases). Trimming removed 2 bases at V and 2 bases at J, with 19 bases between. CDR1 and CDR2 from the germline V gene are SQVTM and ANQGSEA. This CDR3 spans 16 amino acids. The CDR3 here is CSVEYGLTGVPYEQYF. CDR3 coding DNA: TGCAGCGTTGAATACGGTTTGACAGGAGTGCCCTACGAGCAGTACTTC.

The chain couples TRBV29-1 to TRBJ2-7, with 8 nucleotides matching TRBD2. This CDR3 region has 13 residues. Germline CDR1 is SQVTM and CDR2 is ANQGSEA. J was trimmed by 3 bases and V by 4 bases; bases with no gene match: 5. CDR3 sequence: CSVGWRGDYEQYF. In nucleotides, the CDR3 is TGCAGCGTTGGCTGGCGGGGGGACTACGAGCAGTACTTC.

The V and J genes are TRBV3-1 and TRBJ2-7; weak D call: TRBD1 (7 bases). This CDR3 comprises 15 residues. In germline, CDR1 is LGHDT, CDR2 YNNKEL (reference sequence). Trimming cost V 4 bases and J 3 bases, with 16 bases left between them. CDR3 nucleotide sequence: TGTGCCAGCAGCCTTAGGGACAGCGGGCTCTACGAGCAGTACTTC. Its protein is CASSLRDSGLYEQYF.